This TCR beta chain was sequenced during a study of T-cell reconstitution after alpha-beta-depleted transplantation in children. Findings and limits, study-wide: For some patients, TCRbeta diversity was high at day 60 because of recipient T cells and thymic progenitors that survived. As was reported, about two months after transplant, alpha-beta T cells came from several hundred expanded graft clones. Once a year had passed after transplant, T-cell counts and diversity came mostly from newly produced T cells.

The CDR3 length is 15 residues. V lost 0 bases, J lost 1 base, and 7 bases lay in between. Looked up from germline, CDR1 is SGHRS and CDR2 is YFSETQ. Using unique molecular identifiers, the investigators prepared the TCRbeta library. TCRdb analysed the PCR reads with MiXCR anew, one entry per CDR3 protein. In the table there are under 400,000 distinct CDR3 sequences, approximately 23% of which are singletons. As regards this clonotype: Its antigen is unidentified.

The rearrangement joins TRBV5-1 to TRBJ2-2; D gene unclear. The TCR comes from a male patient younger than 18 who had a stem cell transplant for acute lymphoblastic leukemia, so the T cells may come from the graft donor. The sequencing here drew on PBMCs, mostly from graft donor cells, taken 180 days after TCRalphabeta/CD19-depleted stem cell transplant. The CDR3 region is CASSLVGRNTGELFF. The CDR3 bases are TGCGCCAGCAGCTTGGTGGGCAGGAACACCGGGGAGCTGTTTTTT.